These 5 T cell receptor beta chains were all obtained from the same sample, sequenced in a study of metastatic and nonmetastatic thyroid tumors. From the PCR reads, TCRdb re-called clones with MiXCR. The sample consists of 18,000 or so clones, around a fifth of them appearing once. No treatment had been given to any patient before thyroid surgery. The sequenced material came from tumor tissue. Receptor source: a female donor with papillary thyroid cancer or a benign thyroid nodule (not recorded which). Some clones in this sample may be carry-over from other donors' samples.

Many counts were recorded for this clone. The chain uses TRBV3-1 and TRBJ2-7, with TRBD2 identical over 10 bases. Germline V gives CDR1 LGHDT, CDR2 YNNKEL (reference sequence). The CDR3 extends over 16 amino acids. Trimming took 2 bases from V and 4 from J; bases not matched to a gene: 8. This chain's CDR3 is CASSQSLASGSYEQYF. DNA of the CDR3: TGTGCCAGCAGCCAATCTCTAGCTAGCGGGAGTTACGAGCAGTACTTC.

This chain connects TRBV12-3 or TRBV12-4 to TRBJ1-2; tentative D call: TRBD1 (5 bases). CDR3 length equals 14 residues. Trimming removed 3 bases at V and 11 bases at J, with 19 bases between. The CDR3 region has the DNA TGTGCCAGCAGTTTTCTCGTCCGGGCGGGGGGTTACACCTTC. This sequence encodes CASSFLVRAGGYTF.

This clone was observed many times. The chain is built from TRBV5-6 and TRBJ2-7; the D is unclear. Trimming pared 1 base from V and 1 base from J, leaving 12 bases between. CDR1 and CDR2 from the germline V gene are SGHDT and YYEEEE. The CDR3 consists of 15 residues. CDR3 nucleotides: TGTGCCAGCAGCTTGTTCGGTAGCCGATCCTACGAGCAGTACTTC. Protein product: CASSLFGSRSYEQYF.

This clone was observed a few times. The rearrangement joins TRBV5-1 to TRBJ1-4; D unclear. This CDR3 is 15 amino acids long. CDR1 is SGHRS and CDR2 is YFSETQ in the germline V gene. Trimming cost V 0 bases and J 7 bases, with 13 bases left between them. The DNA of the CDR3 is TGCGCCAGCAGCTTGGAAGGAATGAAGAGTGAAAAACTGTTTTTT. It encodes CASSLEGMKSEKLFF.

The sample holds many counts of this clone. The chain couples TRBV4-2 to TRBJ2-7; possible D gene TRBD2, 6 bases. CDR1 and CDR2 (germline): LGHNA, YNFKEQ. This CDR3 is built from 15 residues. The V gene lost 3 bases and the J gene lost 5 bases, with 17 bases spanning the gap. The CDR3: CASSHAGGQRNEQYF. In nucleotides, the CDR3 is TGTGCCAGCAGCCATGCCGGGGGTCAGAGAAACGAGCAGTACTTC.